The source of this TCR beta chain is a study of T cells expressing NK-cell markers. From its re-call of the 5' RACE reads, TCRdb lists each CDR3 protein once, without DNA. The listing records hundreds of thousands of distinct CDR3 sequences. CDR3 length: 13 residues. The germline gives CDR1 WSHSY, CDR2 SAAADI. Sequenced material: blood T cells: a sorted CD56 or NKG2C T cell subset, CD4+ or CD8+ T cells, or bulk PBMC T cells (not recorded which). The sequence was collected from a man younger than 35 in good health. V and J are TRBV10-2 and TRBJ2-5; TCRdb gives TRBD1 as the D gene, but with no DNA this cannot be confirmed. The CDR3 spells CASRQRAQETQYF.